What follows is one TCR beta chain and its context. Its matching antigen is unknown. Amplification started from genomic DNA. A primer set of 30 forward and 13 reverse primers amplified the CDR3. TCRdb reprocessed the multiplex PCR reads via MiXCR and lists one record per CDR3 protein. Of about 290,000 distinct CDR3 sequences listed, 40% to 50% are singletons. Donors had no other autoimmune disease or infection in four weeks. This specimen belongs to a study of type 1 and type 2 diabetes patients. The germline V gene encodes CDR1 SGHTA and CDR2 FQGNSA. The V gene lost 1 base and the J gene lost 0 bases, with 16 bases spanning the gap. The CDR3 contains 17 residues. Whole-study results and caveats: Age and gender were not matched between study groups. Between type 2 diabetes and control samples, V and J usage averaged about 0.97 correlation. Type 2 diabetes repertoires were more diverse than type 1 diabetes repertoires.

The chain employs TRBV7-2 and TRBJ2-7; D might be TRBD2 (7 bases). The source of this sequence is a man aged 18-30 years with type 2 diabetes. Specimen: peripheral blood mononuclear cells (PBMCs). The DNA for the CDR3 is TGTGCCAGCAGCTTAGGGGGGGCGGGAGTCCTCTCCTACGAGCAGTACTTC. Its protein product is CASSLGGAGVLSYEQYF.